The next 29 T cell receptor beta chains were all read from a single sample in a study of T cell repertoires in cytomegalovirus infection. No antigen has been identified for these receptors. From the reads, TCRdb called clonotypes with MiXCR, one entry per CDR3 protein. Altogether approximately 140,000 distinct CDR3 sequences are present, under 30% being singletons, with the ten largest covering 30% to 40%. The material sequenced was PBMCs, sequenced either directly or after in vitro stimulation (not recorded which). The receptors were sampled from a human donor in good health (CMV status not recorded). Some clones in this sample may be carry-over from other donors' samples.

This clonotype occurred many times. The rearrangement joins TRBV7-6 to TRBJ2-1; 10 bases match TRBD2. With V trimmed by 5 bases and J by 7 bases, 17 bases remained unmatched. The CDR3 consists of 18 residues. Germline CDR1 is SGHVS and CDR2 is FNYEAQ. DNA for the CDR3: TGTGCCAGCAGCCCAACCCTTGGGCTAGCGGGAGTGTCGAATGAGCAGTTCTTC. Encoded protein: CASSPTLGLAGVSNEQFF. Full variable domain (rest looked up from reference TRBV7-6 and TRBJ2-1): GAGVSQSPRYKVTKRGQDVALRCDPISGHVSLYWYRQALGQGPEFLTYFNYEAQQDKSGLPNDRFSAERPEGSISTLTIQRTEQRDSAMYRCASSPTLGLAGVSNEQFFGPGTRLTVL.

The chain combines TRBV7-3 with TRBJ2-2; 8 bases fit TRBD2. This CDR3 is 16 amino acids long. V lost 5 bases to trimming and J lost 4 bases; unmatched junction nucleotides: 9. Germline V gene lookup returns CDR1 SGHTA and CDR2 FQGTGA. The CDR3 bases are TGTGCCAGCAGCCCAGCGACTAGCGCGATCACCGGGGAGCTGTTTTTT. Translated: CASSPATSAITGELFF.

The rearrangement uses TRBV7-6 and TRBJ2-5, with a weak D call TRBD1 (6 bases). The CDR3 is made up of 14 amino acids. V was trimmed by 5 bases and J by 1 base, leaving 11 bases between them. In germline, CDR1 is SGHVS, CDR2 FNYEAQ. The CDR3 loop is CASSPRRGQETQYF. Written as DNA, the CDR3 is TGTGCCAGCAGCCCGCGCAGGGGCCAAGAGACCCAGTACTTC.

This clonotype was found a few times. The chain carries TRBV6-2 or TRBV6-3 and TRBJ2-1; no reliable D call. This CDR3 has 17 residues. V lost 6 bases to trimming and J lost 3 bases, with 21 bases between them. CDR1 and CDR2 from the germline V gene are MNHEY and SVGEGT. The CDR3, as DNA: TGTGCCAGCAGCGATCTCGCCGGCCTTGGGGTCTACAATGAGCAGTTCTTC. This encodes CASSDLAGLGVYNEQFF.

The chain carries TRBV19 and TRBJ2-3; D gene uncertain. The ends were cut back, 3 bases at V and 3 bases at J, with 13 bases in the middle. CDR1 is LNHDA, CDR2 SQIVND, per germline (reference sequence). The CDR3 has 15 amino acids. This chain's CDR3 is CASSIKDLGTDTQYF. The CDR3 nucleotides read TGTGCCAGTAGTATTAAGGATTTGGGGACAGATACGCAGTATTTT.

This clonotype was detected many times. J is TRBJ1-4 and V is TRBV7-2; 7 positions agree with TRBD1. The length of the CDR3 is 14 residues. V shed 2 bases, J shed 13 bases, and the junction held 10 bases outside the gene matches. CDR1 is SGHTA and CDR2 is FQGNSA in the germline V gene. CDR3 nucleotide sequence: TGTGCCAGCAGCTTATCCCGGGACAGCCTTCCACTGTTTTTT. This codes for CASSLSRDSLPLFF.

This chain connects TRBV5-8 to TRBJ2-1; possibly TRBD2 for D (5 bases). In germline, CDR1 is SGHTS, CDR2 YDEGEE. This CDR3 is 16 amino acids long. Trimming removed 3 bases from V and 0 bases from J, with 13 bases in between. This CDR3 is CASSSRADSSYNEQFF. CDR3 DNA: TGTGCCAGCAGCTCGCGGGCGGATAGCTCCTACAATGAGCAGTTCTTC.

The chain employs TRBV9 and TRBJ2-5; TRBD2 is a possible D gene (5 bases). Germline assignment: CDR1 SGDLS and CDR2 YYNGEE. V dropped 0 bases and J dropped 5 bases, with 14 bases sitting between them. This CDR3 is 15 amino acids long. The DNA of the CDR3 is TGTGCCAGCAGCGTAGATGCCAGACCGGGGGAGACCCAGTACTTC. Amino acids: CASSVDARPGETQYF.

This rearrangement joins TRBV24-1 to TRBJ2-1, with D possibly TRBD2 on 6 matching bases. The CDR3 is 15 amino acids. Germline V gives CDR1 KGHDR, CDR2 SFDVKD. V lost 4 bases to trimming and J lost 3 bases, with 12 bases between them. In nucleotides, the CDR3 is TGTGCCACCAGTGAAGGGCTAGCGAGCTACAATGAGCAGTTCTTC. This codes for CATSEGLASYNEQFF.

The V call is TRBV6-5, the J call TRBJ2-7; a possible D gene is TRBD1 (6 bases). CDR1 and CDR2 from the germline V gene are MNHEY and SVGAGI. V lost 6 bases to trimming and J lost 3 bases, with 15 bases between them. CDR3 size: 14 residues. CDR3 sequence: CASRGATGFYEQYF. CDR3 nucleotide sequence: TGTGCCAGCAGAGGGGCCACAGGGTTCTACGAGCAGTACTTC.

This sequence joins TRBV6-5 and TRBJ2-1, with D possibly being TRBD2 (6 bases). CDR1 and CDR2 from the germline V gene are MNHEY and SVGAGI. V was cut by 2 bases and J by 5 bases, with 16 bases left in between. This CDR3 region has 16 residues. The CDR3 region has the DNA TGTGCCAGCAGTTACCTCTCTAGCGCACCTAACAATGAGCAGTTCTTC. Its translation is CASSYLSSAPNNEQFF.

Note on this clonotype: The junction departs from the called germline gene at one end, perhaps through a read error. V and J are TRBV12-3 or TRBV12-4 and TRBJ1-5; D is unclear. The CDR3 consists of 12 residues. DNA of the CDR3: TGTGCCAGCAGTTTTAGGCGAGGTGGCCTCTCATTT. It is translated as CASSFRRGGLSF.

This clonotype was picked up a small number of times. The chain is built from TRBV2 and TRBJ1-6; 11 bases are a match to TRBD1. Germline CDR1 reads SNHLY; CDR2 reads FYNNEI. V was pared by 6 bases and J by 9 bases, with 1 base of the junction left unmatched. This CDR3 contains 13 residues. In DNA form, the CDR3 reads TGTGCCAGCAGGGGACAGGGGGGTTCACCCCTCCACTTT. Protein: CASRGQGGSPLHF.

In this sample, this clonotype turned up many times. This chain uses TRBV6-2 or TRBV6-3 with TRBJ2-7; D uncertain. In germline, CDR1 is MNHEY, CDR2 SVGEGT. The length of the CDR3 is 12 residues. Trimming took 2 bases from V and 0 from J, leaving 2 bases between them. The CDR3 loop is CASSYSSYEQYV. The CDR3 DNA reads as TGTGCCAGCAGTTACAGCTCCTACGAGCAGTACGTC.

CDR3 bases: TGTGCCAGCAGGAGCGGGACAGGGCCCTACGAGCAGTACTTC. Translating it yields CASRSGTGPYEQYF. V gene TRBV11-1 combines with J gene TRBJ2-7, with TRBD1 matching over 9 bases. V was pared by 6 bases and J by 2 bases, with 5 bases of the junction left unmatched. The CDR3 totals 14 residues. Germline CDR1 reads SGHAT; CDR2 reads FQDESV (reference sequence). Variable domain in full (rest from reference TRBV11-1 and TRBJ2-7): EAEVAQSPRYKITEKSQAVAFWCDPISGHATLYWYRQILGQGPELLVQFQDESVVDDSQLPKDRFSAERLKGVDSTLKIQPAELGDSAMYLCASRSGTGPYEQYFGPGTRLTVT.

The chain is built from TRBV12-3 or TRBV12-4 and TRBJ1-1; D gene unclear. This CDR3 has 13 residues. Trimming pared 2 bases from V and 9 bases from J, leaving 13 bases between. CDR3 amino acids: CASSLNNMLKAFF. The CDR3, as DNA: TGTGCCAGCAGTTTAAACAACATGTTAAAAGCTTTCTTT.

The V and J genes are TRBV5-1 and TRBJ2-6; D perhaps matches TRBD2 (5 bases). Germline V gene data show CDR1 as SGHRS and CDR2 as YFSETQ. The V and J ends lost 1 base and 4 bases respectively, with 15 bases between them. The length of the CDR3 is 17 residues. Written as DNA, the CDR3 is TGCGCCAGCAGCTTGAGCTTTCGGGGTTCGGGGGCCAACGTCCTGACTTTC. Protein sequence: CASSLSFRGSGANVLTF.

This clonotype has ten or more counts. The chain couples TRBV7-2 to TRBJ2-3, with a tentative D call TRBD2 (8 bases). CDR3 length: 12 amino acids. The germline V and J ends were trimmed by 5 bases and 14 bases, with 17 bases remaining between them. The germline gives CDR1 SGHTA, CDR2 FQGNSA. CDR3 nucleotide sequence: TGTGCCAGCAGCCTGATTAGCGGGGACAGGTATTTT. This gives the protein CASSLISGDRYF.

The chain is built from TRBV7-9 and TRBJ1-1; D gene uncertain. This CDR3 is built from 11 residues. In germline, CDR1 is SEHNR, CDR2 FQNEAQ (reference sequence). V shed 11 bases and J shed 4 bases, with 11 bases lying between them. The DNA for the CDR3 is TGTGCCTTGGGGTTGGGCACTGAAGCTTTCTTT. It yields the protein CALGLGTEAFF.

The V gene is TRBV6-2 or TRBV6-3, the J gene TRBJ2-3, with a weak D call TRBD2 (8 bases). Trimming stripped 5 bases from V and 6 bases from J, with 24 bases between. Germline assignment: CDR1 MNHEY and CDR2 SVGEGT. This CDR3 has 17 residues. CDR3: CASSTGVWSGSDDTQYF. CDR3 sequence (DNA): TGTGCCAGCAGTACAGGGGTGTGGAGCGGGAGCGATGATACGCAGTATTTT.

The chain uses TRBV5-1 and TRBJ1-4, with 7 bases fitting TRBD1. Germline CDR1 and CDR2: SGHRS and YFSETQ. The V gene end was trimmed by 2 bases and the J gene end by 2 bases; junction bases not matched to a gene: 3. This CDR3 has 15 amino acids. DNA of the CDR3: TGCGCCAGCAGCTTTGTACAGGGGACTAATGAAAAACTGTTTTTT. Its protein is CASSFVQGTNEKLFF.

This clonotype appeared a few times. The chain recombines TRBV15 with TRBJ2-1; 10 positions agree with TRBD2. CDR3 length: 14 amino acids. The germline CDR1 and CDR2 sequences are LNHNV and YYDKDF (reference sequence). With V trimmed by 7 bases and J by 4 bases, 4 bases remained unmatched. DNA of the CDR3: TGTGCCACCACCGCTAGCGGGGGTTACAATGAGCAGTTCTTC. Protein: CATTASGGYNEQFF. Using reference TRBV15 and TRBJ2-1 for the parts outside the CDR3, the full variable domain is DAMVIQNPRYQVTQFGKPVTLSCSQTLNHNVMYWYQQKSSQAPKLLFHYYDKDFNNEADTPDNFQSRRPNTSFCFLDIRSPGLGDTAMYLCATTASGGYNEQFFGPGTRLTVL.

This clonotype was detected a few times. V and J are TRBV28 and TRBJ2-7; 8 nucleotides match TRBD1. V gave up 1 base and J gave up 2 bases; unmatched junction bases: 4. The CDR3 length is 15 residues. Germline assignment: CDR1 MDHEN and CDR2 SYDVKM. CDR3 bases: TGTGCCAGCAGTTTATCAGGGGGCTTTGCCTACGAGCAGTACTTC. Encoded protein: CASSLSGGFAYEQYF.

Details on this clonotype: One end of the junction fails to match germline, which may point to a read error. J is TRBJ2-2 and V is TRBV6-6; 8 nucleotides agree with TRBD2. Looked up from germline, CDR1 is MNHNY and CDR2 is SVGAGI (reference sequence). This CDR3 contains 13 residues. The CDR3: CASSSAFSGVLFF. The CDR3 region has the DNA TGTGCCAGCAGTTCAGCTTTTAGCGGGGTGCTGTTTTTT.

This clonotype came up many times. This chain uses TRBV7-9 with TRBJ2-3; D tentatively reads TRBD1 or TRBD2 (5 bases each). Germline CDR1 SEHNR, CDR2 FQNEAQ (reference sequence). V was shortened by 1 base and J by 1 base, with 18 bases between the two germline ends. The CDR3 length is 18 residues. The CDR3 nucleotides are TGTGCCAGCAGCTTAGGAACAGGACTCTCCATGGGCACAGATACGCAGTATTTT. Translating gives CASSLGTGLSMGTDTQYF.

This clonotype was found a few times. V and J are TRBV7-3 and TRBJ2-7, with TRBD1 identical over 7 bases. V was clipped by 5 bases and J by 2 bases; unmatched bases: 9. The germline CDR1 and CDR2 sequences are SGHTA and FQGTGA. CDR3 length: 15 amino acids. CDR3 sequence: CASSTSGQLPYEQYF. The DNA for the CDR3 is TGTGCCAGCAGCACCTCGGGACAGCTTCCCTACGAGCAGTACTTC.

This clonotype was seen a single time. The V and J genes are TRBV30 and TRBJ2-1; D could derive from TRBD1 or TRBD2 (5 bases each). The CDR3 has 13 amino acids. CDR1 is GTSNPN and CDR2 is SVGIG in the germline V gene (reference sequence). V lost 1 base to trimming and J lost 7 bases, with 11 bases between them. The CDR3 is CAWSGGGYNEQFF. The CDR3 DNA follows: TGTGCCTGGAGTGGGGGCGGGTATAATGAGCAGTTCTTC.

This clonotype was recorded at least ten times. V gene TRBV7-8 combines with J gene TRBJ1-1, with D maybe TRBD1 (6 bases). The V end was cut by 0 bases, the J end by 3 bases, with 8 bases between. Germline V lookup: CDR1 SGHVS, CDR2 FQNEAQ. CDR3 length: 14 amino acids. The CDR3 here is CASSLAAGDTEAFF. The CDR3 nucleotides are TGTGCCAGCAGCTTAGCAGCAGGGGACACTGAAGCTTTCTTT. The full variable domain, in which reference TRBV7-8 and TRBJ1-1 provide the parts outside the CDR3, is GAGVSQSPRYKVAKRGQDVALRCDPISGHVSLFWYQQALGQGPEFLTYFQNEAQLDKSGLPSDRFFAERPEGSVSTLKIQRTQQEDSAVYLCASSLAAGDTEAFFGQGTRLTVV.

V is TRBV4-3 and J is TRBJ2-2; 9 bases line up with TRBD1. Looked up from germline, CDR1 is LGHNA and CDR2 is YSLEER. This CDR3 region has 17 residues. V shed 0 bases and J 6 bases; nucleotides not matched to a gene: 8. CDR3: CASSQEKGQGLSGELFF. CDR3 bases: TGCGCCAGCAGCCAAGAAAAGGGACAGGGCTTGTCCGGGGAGCTGTTTTTT.